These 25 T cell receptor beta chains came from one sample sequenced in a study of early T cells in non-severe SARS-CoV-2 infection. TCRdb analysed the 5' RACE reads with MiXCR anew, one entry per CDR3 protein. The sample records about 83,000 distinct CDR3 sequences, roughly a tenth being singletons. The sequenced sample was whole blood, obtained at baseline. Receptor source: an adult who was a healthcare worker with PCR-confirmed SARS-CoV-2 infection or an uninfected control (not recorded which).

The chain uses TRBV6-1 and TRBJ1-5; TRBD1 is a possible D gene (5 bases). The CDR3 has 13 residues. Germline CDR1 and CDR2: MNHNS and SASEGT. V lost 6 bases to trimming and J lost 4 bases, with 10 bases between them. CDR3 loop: CASRATVNQPQHF. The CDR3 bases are TGTGCCAGCAGGGCGACAGTGAATCAGCCCCAGCATTTT.

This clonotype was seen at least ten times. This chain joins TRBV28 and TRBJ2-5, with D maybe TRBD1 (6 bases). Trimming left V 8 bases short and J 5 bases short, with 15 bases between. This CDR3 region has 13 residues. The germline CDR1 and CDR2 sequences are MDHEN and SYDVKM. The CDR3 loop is CASLSTGTETQYF. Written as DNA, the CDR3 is TGTGCCAGCTTGTCTACAGGGACGGAGACCCAGTACTTC.

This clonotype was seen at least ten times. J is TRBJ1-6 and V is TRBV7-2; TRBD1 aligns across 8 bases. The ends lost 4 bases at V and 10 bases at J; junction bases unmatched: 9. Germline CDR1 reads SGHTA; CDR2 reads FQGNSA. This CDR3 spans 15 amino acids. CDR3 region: CASSSTTGVWSPLHF. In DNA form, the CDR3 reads TGTGCCAGCAGCTCCACGACAGGGGTATGGTCACCCCTCCACTTT.

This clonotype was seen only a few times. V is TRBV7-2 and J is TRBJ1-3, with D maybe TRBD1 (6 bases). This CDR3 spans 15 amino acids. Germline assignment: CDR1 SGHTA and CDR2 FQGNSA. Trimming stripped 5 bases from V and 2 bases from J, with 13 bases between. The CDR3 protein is CASSPRTATGNTIYF. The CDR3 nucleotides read TGTGCCAGCAGCCCCCGGACAGCTACTGGAAACACCATATATTTT.

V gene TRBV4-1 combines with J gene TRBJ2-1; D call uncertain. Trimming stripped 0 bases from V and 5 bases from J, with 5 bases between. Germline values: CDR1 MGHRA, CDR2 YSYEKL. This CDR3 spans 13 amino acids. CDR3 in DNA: TGCGCCAGCAGCCAAGAGCAACACAATGAGCAGTTCTTC. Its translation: CASSQEQHNEQFF.

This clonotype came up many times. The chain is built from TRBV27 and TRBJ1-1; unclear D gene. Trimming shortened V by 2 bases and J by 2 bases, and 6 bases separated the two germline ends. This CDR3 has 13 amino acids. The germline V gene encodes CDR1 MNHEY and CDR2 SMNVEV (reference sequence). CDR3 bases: TGTGCCAGCAGTTTACAAGGTAACACTGAAGCTTTCTTT. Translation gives CASSLQGNTEAFF.

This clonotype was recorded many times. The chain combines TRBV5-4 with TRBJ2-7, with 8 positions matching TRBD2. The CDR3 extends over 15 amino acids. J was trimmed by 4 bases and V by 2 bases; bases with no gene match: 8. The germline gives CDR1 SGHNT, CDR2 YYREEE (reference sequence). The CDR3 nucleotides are TGTGCCAGCAGCTTCCTCGCGGGAGGCAAGTACGAGCAGTACTTC. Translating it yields CASSFLAGGKYEQYF.

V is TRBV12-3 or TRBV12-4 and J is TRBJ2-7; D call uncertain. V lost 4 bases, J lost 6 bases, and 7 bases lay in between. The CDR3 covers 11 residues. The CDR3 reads CASSSFSEQYF. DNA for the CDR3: TGTGCCAGCAGTTCTTTCTCCGAGCAGTACTTC.

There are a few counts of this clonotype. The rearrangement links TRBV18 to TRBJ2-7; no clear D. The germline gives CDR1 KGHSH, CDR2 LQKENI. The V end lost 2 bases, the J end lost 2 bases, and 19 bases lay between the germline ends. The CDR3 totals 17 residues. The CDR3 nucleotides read TGTGCCAGCTCACCAGGCCCAAGGCTAGACCCAACCTACGAGCAGTACTTC. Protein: CASSPGPRLDPTYEQYF.

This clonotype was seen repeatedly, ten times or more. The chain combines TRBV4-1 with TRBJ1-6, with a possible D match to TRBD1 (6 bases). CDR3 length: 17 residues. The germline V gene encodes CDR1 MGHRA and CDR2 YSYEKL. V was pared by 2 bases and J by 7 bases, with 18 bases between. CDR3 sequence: CASSQPLENRVNSPLHF. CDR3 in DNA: TGCGCCAGCAGCCAACCCCTGGAGAACAGGGTCAATTCACCCCTCCACTTT.

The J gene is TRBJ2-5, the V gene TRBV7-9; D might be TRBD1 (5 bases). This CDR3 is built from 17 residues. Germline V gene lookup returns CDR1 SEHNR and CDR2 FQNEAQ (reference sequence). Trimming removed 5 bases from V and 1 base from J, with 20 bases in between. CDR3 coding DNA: TGTGCCAGCAGCCAGCCGAGTGGTGGGGCTCTCCAAGAGACCCAGTACTTC. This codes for CASSQPSGGALQETQYF.

The CDR3 reads CASSLGGLVPQADTQYF. CDR3 in DNA: TGTGCCAGCAGCTTAGGGGGTTTAGTCCCCCAGGCAGATACGCAGTATTTT. V and J are TRBV7-2 and TRBJ2-3, with D uncertain. V was trimmed by 1 base and J by 4 bases, leaving 18 bases between them. CDR1 and CDR2 (germline): SGHTA, FQGNSA. The CDR3 is 17 residues long.

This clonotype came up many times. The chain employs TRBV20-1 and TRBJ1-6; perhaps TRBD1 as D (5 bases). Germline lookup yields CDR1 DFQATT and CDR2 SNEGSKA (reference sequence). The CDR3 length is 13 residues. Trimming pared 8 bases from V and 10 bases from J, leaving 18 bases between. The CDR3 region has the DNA TGCAGTCTACGGTGGGGGGAAGGCTCACCCCTCCACTTT. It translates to CSLRWGEGSPLHF.

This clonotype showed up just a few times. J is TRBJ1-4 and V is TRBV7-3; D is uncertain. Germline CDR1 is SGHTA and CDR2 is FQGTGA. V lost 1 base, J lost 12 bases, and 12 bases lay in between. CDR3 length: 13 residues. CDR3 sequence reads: CASSLRSARELFF. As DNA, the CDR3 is TGTGCCAGCAGCTTAAGGTCGGCACGCGAACTGTTTTTT.

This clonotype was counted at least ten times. The CDR3 protein is CASSQRGQGTAFF. In DNA form, the CDR3 reads TGTGCCAGCAGTCAACGTGGACAGGGGACAGCTTTCTTT. J is TRBJ1-1 and V is TRBV12-3 or TRBV12-4; TRBD1 matches at 9 bases. Trimming removed 5 bases from V and 10 bases from J; junction bases left unmatched: 8. The CDR3 consists of 13 residues.

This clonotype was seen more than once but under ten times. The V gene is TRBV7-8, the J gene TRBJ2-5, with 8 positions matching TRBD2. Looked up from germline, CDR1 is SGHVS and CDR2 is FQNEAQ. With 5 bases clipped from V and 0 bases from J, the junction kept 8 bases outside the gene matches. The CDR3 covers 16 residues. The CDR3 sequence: CASSLETSAYQETQYF. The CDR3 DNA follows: TGTGCCAGCAGCCTAGAGACTAGCGCCTACCAAGAGACCCAGTACTTC.

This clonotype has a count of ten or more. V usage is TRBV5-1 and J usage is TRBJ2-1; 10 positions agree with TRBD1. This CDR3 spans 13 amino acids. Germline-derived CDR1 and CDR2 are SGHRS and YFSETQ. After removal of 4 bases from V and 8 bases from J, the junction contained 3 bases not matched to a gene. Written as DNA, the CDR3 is TGCGCCAGCAGCCCAGGGACAGGGGATGAGCAGTTCTTC. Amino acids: CASSPGTGDEQFF.

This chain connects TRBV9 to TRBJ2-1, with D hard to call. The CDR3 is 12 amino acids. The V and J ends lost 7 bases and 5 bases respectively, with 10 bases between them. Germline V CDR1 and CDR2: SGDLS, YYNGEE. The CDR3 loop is CASGDIDNEQFF. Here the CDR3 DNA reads TGTGCCAGCGGGGATATAGACAATGAGCAGTTCTTC.

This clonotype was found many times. The CDR3 region is CASRTSGSNEQFF. The DNA of the CDR3 is TGTGCCAGCAGGACTAGCGGGAGCAATGAGCAGTTCTTC. The chain employs TRBV12-3 or TRBV12-4 and TRBJ2-1, with 12 positions matching TRBD2. V trimming: 6 bases; J trimming: 6 bases; junction bases outside the gene matches: 0. The CDR3 extends over 13 amino acids.

The DNA for the CDR3 is TGTGCCAGCTCTAGCGCTCCTAGCTCCTACAATGAGCAGTTCTTC. As protein: CASSSAPSSYNEQFF. V gene TRBV28 combines with J gene TRBJ2-1; tentative D call: TRBD2 (6 bases). This CDR3 region has 15 residues. Trimming cost V 8 bases and J 0 bases, with 14 bases left between them. Germline V CDR1 and CDR2: MDHEN, SYDVKM.

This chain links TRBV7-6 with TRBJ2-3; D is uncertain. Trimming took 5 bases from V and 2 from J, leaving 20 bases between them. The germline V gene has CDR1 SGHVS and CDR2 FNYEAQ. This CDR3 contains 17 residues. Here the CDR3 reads CASSNGYGRSSTDTQYF. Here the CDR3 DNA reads TGTGCCAGCAGCAATGGGTACGGACGATCCTCCACAGATACGCAGTATTTT.

CDR3 residues: CASSLSLAGRDNEQFF. As DNA, the CDR3 is TGTGCCAGCAGCTTAAGCCTAGCGGGAAGGGACAATGAGCAGTTCTTC. V gene TRBV7-3 combines with J gene TRBJ2-1; 9 bases map to TRBD2. This CDR3 region has 16 residues. The V and J ends lost 1 base and 5 bases, in that order; junction bases with no gene match: 6. Looked up from germline, CDR1 is SGHTA and CDR2 is FQGTGA.

The CDR3 loop is CASSNTGLSSYNEQFF. DNA of the CDR3: TGTGCCAGCAGTAACACAGGGCTCAGCTCCTACAATGAGCAGTTCTTC. V gene TRBV13 combines with J gene TRBJ2-1, with D perhaps TRBD1 (6 bases). The V gene lost 6 bases and the J gene lost 0 bases, with 15 bases spanning the gap. CDR1 and CDR2 from the germline V gene are PRHDT and FYEKMQ (reference sequence). This CDR3 has 16 residues.

CDR3 loop: CASRFLAGSYNEQFF. CDR3 nucleotides: TGTGCCAGCAGGTTTCTAGCGGGATCCTACAATGAGCAGTTCTTC. The chain uses TRBV11-2 and TRBJ2-1, with 9 bases that match TRBD2. The CDR3 loop spans 15 amino acids. After removal of 6 bases from V and 1 base from J, the junction contained 4 bases not matched to a gene. CDR1 is SGHAT, CDR2 FQNNGV, per germline.

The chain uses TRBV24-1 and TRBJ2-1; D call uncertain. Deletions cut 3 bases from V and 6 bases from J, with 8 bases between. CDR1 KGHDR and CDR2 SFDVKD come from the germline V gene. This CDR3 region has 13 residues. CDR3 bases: TGTGCCACCAGTGATCGGGCCACCAATGAGCAGTTCTTC. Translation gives CATSDRATNEQFF.